The 7 T cell receptor beta chains listed next were all sequenced from one sample in a study of blood T cell repertoires in COVID-19. The protocol was immunoSEQ multiplex PCR, while the TCRdb copy is restricted to in-frame clones and leaves out a portion. The sample yields approximately 250,000 clones, roughly 88% seen once. Source material: peripheral blood. These receptors came from a man in his forties who had recovered from COVID-19.

The chain links TRBV7-9 to TRBJ2-1; 9 nucleotides agree with TRBD2. CDR1 and CDR2 (germline): SEHNR, FQNEAQ (reference sequence). Trimming took 1 base from V and 9 from J; bases not matched to a gene: 1. This CDR3 has 13 amino acids. DNA of the CDR3: TGTGCCAGCAGCTTAGGCGGGGGGGTTGAGCAGTTCTTC. Translated: CASSLGGGVEQFF.

The chain couples TRBV5-8 to TRBJ2-3; D is perhaps TRBD1 (5 bases). The germline gives CDR1 SGHTS, CDR2 YDEGEE. V lost 0 bases and J lost 5, with 13 bases in between. The CDR3 sequence is 15 residues long. The CDR3 protein is CASSLGQGSLDTQYF. CDR3 coding DNA: TGTGCCAGCAGCTTGGGGCAGGGTAGCCTAGATACGCAGTATTTT. The full variable domain, with the rest looked up from reference TRBV5-8 and TRBJ2-3, is EAGVTQSPTHLIKTRGQQATLRCSPISGHTSVYWYQQALGLGLQFLLWYDEGEERNRGNFPPRFSGRQFPNYSSELNVNALELEDSALYLCASSLGQGSLDTQYFGPGTRLTVL.

The chain carries TRBV12-5 and TRBJ2-2, with D perhaps matching TRBD2 (6 bases). Germline CDR1 LGHNT, CDR2 FRNRAP. The V end lost 1 base, the J end lost 4 bases, and 10 bases lay between the germline ends. This CDR3 spans 15 amino acids. The CDR3 DNA is TGTGCTAGTGGTTTGGAACTAGCAGGCACCGGGGAGCTGTTTTTT. It is translated as CASGLELAGTGELFF.

About this clone: An end of the junction differs from the germline gene, which may be a read error. The rearrangement links TRBV4-3 to TRBJ2-3; TRBD2 aligns across 9 bases. From germline, CDR1 is LGHNA and CDR2 YSLEER. The CDR3 spans 16 residues. This CDR3 reads CASSEDAGGRGDTQYF. The CDR3 DNA reads TGCGCCAGCAGCGAAGATGCGGGAGGGCGGGGAGATACGCAGTATTTT.

This chain uses TRBV6-2 or TRBV6-3 with TRBJ1-2; D remains ambiguous. The V and J ends lost 6 bases and 3 bases respectively, with 8 bases between them. The CDR3 is 12 amino acids. From germline, CDR1 is MNHEY and CDR2 SVGEGT. The CDR3 nucleotides are TGTGCCAGCAGCAGGACTGACTATGGCTACACCTTC. Translated, it gives CASSRTDYGYTF.

The J gene is TRBJ1-5, the V gene TRBV18, with D tentatively TRBD1 (5 bases). Germline CDR1 reads KGHSH; CDR2 reads LQKENI. The CDR3 totals 15 residues. The ends were cut back, 2 bases at V and 2 bases at J, with 10 bases in the middle. For the CDR3, the DNA is TGTGCCAGCTCACCAATGGGGCTGGGCAATCAGCCCCAGCATTTT. Translation: CASSPMGLGNQPQHF. Looking up the rest from reference TRBV18 and TRBJ1-5 gives the full variable domain: NAGVMQNPRHLVRRRGQEARLRCSPMKGHSHVYWYRQLPEEGLKFMVYLQKENIIDESGMPKERFSAEFPKEGPSILRIQQVVRGDSAAYFCASSPMGLGNQPQHFGDGTRLSIL.

The chain has TRBV5-4 and TRBJ2-3, with TRBD2 as a possible D gene (5 bases). The V end was cut by 5 bases, the J end by 2 bases, with 12 bases between. The CDR3 spans 14 residues. Germline V lookup: CDR1 SGHNT, CDR2 YYREEE (reference sequence). The CDR3 sequence: CASRDLGVTDTQYF. CDR3 nucleotide sequence: TGTGCCAGCAGGGACCTCGGGGTCACAGATACGCAGTATTTT.